This passage covers 25 T cell receptor beta chains from one sample sequenced in a study of cytomegalovirus exposure and HLA in healthy donors. It was with 60 Vbeta and 13 Jbeta primers that the PCR ran. TCRdb's table, derived via immunoSEQ multiplex PCR, lists solely in-frame clones and lacks some. The repertoire includes approximately 110,000 clones, 60% to 80% of them detected once, and roughly 2.6% sits in the top ten. Sequences were obtained from PBMCs. The receptor set was obtained from a man in his fifties in good health and CMV-seropositive.

The chain combines TRBV5-1 with TRBJ2-1; 12 bases are shared with TRBD2. Germline CDR1 is SGHRS and CDR2 is YFSETQ. With 2 bases clipped from V and 1 base from J, the junction kept 7 bases outside the gene matches. This CDR3 is 18 amino acids long. CDR3 nucleotides: TGCGCCAGCAGCTTTCCTAGCGGGAGGGCCGGATCCTACAATGAGCAGTTCTTC. Its translation is CASSFPSGRAGSYNEQFF.

This clone occurred a few times. The J gene is TRBJ2-7, the V gene TRBV5-4, with TRBD1 matching over 9 bases. The CDR3 is 18 residues long. CDR1 and CDR2 (germline): SGHNT, YYREEE (reference sequence). V was pared by 3 bases and J by 2 bases, with 15 bases of the junction left unmatched. The chain's CDR3 is CASSSRGQGPGRTYEQYF. The CDR3 DNA sequence: TGTGCCAGCAGCTCAAGGGGACAGGGCCCAGGGCGAACCTACGAGCAGTACTTC.

V and J are TRBV28 and TRBJ1-5; 11 positions match TRBD1. Germline loops: CDR1 MDHEN, CDR2 SYDVKM. J gave up 11 bases and V 6 bases, and 15 bases lay outside the gene matches. This CDR3 region has 16 residues. The CDR3 DNA is TGTGCCAGCAGCTCAACGGGACAGGGGGAATCAGCGACCCAGCATTTT. This encodes CASSSTGQGESATQHF.

The V call is TRBV5-4, the J call TRBJ1-2; possibly TRBD1 for D (5 bases). Deletions cut 3 bases from V and 4 bases from J, with 10 bases between. Germline CDR1 is SGHNT and CDR2 is YYREEE (reference sequence). The CDR3 is made up of 13 amino acids. Written as DNA, the CDR3 is TGTGCCAGCAGCTCGGCAGGGCTCTATGGCTACACCTTC. This encodes CASSSAGLYGYTF. Full variable domain (missing parts from reference TRBV5-4 and TRBJ1-2): ETGVTQSPTHLIKTRGQQVTLRCSSQSGHNTVSWYQQALGQGPQFIFQYYREEENGRGNFPPRFSGLQFPNYSSELNVNALELDDSALYLCASSSAGLYGYTFGSGTRLTVV.

This chain links TRBV5-1 with TRBJ2-5; no reliable D call. The germline CDR1 and CDR2 sequences are SGHRS and YFSETQ. This CDR3 is 14 amino acids long. V lost 4 bases and J lost 1, with 11 bases in between. The CDR3 region is CASSVKQIQETQYF. The CDR3 DNA reads TGCGCCAGCAGCGTTAAACAGATCCAAGAGACCCAGTACTTC.

This chain connects TRBV9 to TRBJ2-7; D is possibly TRBD2 (5 bases). This CDR3 is built from 14 residues. CDR1 and CDR2 from the germline V gene are SGDLS and YYNGEE. Trimming cost V 4 bases and J 2 bases, with 13 bases left between them. The CDR3 DNA is TGTGCCAGCAGCCCTCCCTCCGGGGCCTACGAGCAGTACTTC. It yields the protein CASSPPSGAYEQYF.

This rearrangement joins TRBV5-6 to TRBJ2-3; 8 positions match TRBD1. Germline CDR1 is SGHDT and CDR2 is YYEEEE. V lost 4 bases and J lost 1; bases outside the gene matches: 8. The CDR3 consists of 16 residues. The CDR3, as DNA: TGTGCCAGCAGCCCTACAGGGGGAGGTGGCACAGATACGCAGTATTTT. This codes for CASSPTGGGGTDTQYF.

The chain links TRBV28 to TRBJ2-7, with 11 bases lining up with TRBD1. CDR1 is MDHEN, CDR2 SYDVKM, per germline. The trim removed 6 bases at V and 1 base at J, leaving 5 bases unmatched. This CDR3 is built from 15 residues. As DNA, the CDR3 is TGTGCCAGCAGCCAGGACAGGGGGCTTTCCTACGAGCAGTACTTC. Translated, it gives CASSQDRGLSYEQYF. The variable domain in full, with the rest retrieved from reference TRBV28 and TRBJ2-7, is DVKVTQSSRYLVKRTGEKVFLECVQDMDHENMFWYRQDPGLGLRLIYFSYDVKMKEKGDIPEGYSVSREKKERFSLILESASTNQTSMYLCASSQDRGLSYEQYFGPGTRLTVT.

J is TRBJ1-6 and V is TRBV4-1, with 8 bases matching TRBD1. Looked up from germline, CDR1 is MGHRA and CDR2 is YSYEKL. Trimming cost V 3 bases and J 4 bases; bases outside gene matches: 8. The CDR3 runs 17 residues. CDR3 bases: TGCGCCAGCAGCCACGACATCCGGGACAGGTATAATTCACCCCTCCACTTT. Its translation: CASSHDIRDRYNSPLHF.

This chain uses TRBV5-1 with TRBJ1-2; TRBD1 agrees at 7 bases. Germline V gene sequence: CDR1 SGHRS, CDR2 YFSETQ. This CDR3 region has 14 residues. V shed 3 bases and J 6 bases; nucleotides not matched to a gene: 8. CDR3 sequence: CASSSVAGGNGYTF. The CDR3 bases are TGCGCCAGCAGCTCCGTGGCAGGGGGGAATGGCTACACCTTC.

V usage is TRBV27 and J usage is TRBJ1-2; 8 bases are shared with TRBD1. The CDR3 runs 13 residues. V shed 4 bases, J shed 8 bases, and the junction held 6 bases outside the gene matches. Germline CDR1 reads MNHEY; CDR2 reads SMNVEV (reference sequence). As DNA, the CDR3 is TGTGCCAGCAGTTCCAGACAGGGGTTGGGCTACACCTTC. As protein: CASSSRQGLGYTF.

This clone occurred once. The chain has TRBV30 and TRBJ2-1; 8 bases agree with TRBD2. Per the germline V gene, CDR1 is GTSNPN and CDR2 is SVGIG (reference sequence). With 3 bases clipped from V and 7 bases from J, the junction kept 11 bases outside the gene matches. This CDR3 spans 15 amino acids. The CDR3 nucleotides read TGTGCCTGGAGAATTTCCGGGACTAGAGTTAATGAGCAGTTCTTC. Translated: CAWRISGTRVNEQFF.

This sequence joins TRBV7-3 and TRBJ2-1, with 7 bases fitting TRBD2. Germline lookup yields CDR1 SGHTA and CDR2 FQGTGA. V lost 4 bases, J lost 1 base, and 4 bases stayed unmatched. The CDR3 totals 15 residues. The CDR3 nucleotides read TGTGCCAGCAGCTCCGCTAGCGGTTCCTACAATGAGCAGTTCTTC. Protein sequence: CASSSASGSYNEQFF.

This clone was recorded a few times. This chain links TRBV2 with TRBJ2-1; 16 nucleotides align to TRBD2. CDR1 and CDR2 (germline): SNHLY, FYNNEI. The junction had 13 bases not matched to a gene; V was cut back by 6 bases and J by 5 bases. The CDR3 runs 19 residues. CDR3 sequence reads: CASRGTGGTSGRGHNEQFF. As DNA, the CDR3 is TGTGCCAGCAGGGGAACCGGTGGGACTAGCGGGAGGGGACACAATGAGCAGTTCTTC.

The rearrangement joins TRBV5-1 to TRBJ2-1; D is perhaps TRBD2 (5 bases). The CDR3 runs 12 residues. Trimming cost V 0 bases and J 11 bases, with 9 bases left between them. Germline lookup yields CDR1 SGHRS and CDR2 YFSETQ. CDR3 in amino acids: CASSLERGKQFF. As DNA, the CDR3 is TGCGCCAGCAGCTTGGAACGGGGAAAGCAGTTCTTC. Combining the CDR3 with reference TRBV5-1 and TRBJ2-1 gives the whole variable domain KAGVTQTPRYLIKTRGQQVTLSCSPISGHRSVSWYQQTPGQGLQFLFEYFSETQRNKGNFPGRFSGRQFSNSRSEMNVSTLELGDSALYLCASSLERGKQFFGPGTRLTVL.

The rearrangement links TRBV12-5 to TRBJ1-4, with D maybe TRBD1 (5 bases). V shed 1 base and J shed 8 bases, with 8 bases lying between them. CDR1 and CDR2 from the germline V gene are LGHNT and FRNRAP. The CDR3 covers 13 residues. CDR3 nucleotide sequence: TGTGCTAGTGGTTTGGAAGCAGGGGAAAAACTGTTTTTT. This sequence encodes CASGLEAGEKLFF.

The rearrangement uses TRBV13 and TRBJ2-3; the match to TRBD2 covers 7 bases. Germline CDR1 PRHDT, CDR2 FYEKMQ (reference sequence). The length of the CDR3 is 15 residues. V lost 6 bases to trimming and J lost 1 base; unmatched junction nucleotides: 7. In DNA, the CDR3 is TGTGCCAGCAGGGGGAGCGGGGACGGCACAGATACGCAGTATTTT. This encodes CASRGSGDGTDTQYF.

V usage is TRBV10-3 and J usage is TRBJ1-5, with D maybe TRBD1 (5 bases). Germline V gene sequence: CDR1 ENHRY, CDR2 SYGVKD. V was clipped by 3 bases and J by 5 bases, with 11 bases between them. The CDR3 totals 14 residues. The CDR3 is CAISDSGGHQPQHF. The CDR3 nucleotides read TGTGCCATCAGTGATTCGGGGGGTCATCAGCCCCAGCATTTT.

V gene TRBV29-1 combines with J gene TRBJ2-1, with 10 bases identical to TRBD2. Trimming cost V 3 bases and J 2 bases; bases outside gene matches: 4. Germline lookup yields CDR1 SQVTM and CDR2 ANQGSEA. There are 15 residues in the CDR3. DNA of the CDR3: TGCAGCGTTGAGCTAGCGGGAGTGACCTACAATGAGCAGTTCTTC. It yields the protein CSVELAGVTYNEQFF.

V usage is TRBV5-1 and J usage is TRBJ1-1; tentative D call: TRBD1 (6 bases). Per germline, CDR1 SGHRS and CDR2 YFSETQ. CDR3 length equals 16 residues. Trimming took 0 bases from V and 5 from J, leaving 17 bases between them. In nucleotides, the CDR3 is TGCGCCAGCAGCTTGGATTTGGGGGCCCGAGGGACTGAAGCTTTCTTT. It translates to CASSLDLGARGTEAFF.

The chain employs TRBV27 and TRBJ2-5; D possibly corresponds to TRBD1 (6 bases). The CDR3 consists of 14 residues. Germline CDR1 reads MNHEY; CDR2 reads SMNVEV (reference sequence). Trimming left V 8 bases short and J 0 bases short, with 13 bases between. Here the CDR3 DNA reads TGTGCCAGCCGTCAAGGACAGAACCAAGAGACCCAGTACTTC. Translation gives CASRQGQNQETQYF.

The chain combines TRBV7-9 with TRBJ2-5; 7 bases are a match to TRBD1. The CDR3 sequence is 17 residues long. The ends lost 4 bases at V and 5 bases at J; junction bases unmatched: 16. Germline CDR1 is SEHNR and CDR2 is FQNEAQ (reference sequence). The CDR3 DNA sequence: TGTGCCAGCAGCTCCGCCGGTTCCGAAGGGGGCGGGGAGACCCAGTACTTC. It specifies CASSSAGSEGGGETQYF.

The V call is TRBV11-2, the J call TRBJ1-2; possible D gene TRBD1, 5 bases. Trimming took off 4 bases at V and 6 bases at J, with 18 bases between the two ends. Germline CDR1 is SGHAT and CDR2 is FQNNGV. This CDR3 comprises 15 residues. The CDR3 loop is CASSSFGGEEHGYTF. CDR3 nucleotides: TGTGCCAGCAGCTCGTTCGGGGGAGAGGAGCATGGCTACACCTTC. The full variable domain, in which reference TRBV11-2 and TRBJ1-2 provide the parts outside the CDR3, is EAGVAQSPRYKIIEKRQSVAFWCNPISGHATLYWYQQILGQGPKLLIQFQNNGVVDDSQLPKDRFSAERLKGVDSTLKIQPAKLEDSAVYLCASSSFGGEEHGYTFGSGTRLTVV.

This clone appeared a single time. The chain is built from TRBV9 and TRBJ1-1; D remains unclear. The length of the CDR3 is 13 residues. V gave up 0 bases and J gave up 3 bases, with 6 bases separating them. CDR1 SGDLS and CDR2 YYNGEE come from the germline V gene. The CDR3 DNA follows: TGTGCCAGCAGCGTAGTAGGAGACACTGAAGCTTTCTTT. This translates into CASSVVGDTEAFF.

The CDR3 DNA follows: TGCGCCAGCAGCTCCTTGGGCAACAGGGGCTACGAGCAGTACTTC. This translates into CASSSLGNRGYEQYF. This chain uses TRBV5-1 with TRBJ2-7; 7 nucleotides match TRBD1. The CDR3 totals 15 residues. Per the germline V gene, CDR1 is SGHRS and CDR2 is YFSETQ. V shed 3 bases, J shed 3 bases, and the junction held 9 bases outside the gene matches.